The source of this T cell receptor (beta chain) is a study of T cell responses to AZD1222 COVID-19 vaccine. Points from the study as a whole: The repertoires were collected only after the peak T cell response.

Clones were sequenced by immunoSEQ multiplex PCR, and TCRdb holds only the in-frame ones, with some missing. The repertoire holds about 39,000 clones, with 88% as singletons. The V end lost 3 bases, the J end lost 5 bases, and 8 bases lay between the germline ends. CDR1 is MNHNS, CDR2 SASEGT, per germline. The CDR3 consists of 12 residues. For this clone: Its antigen remains unidentified.

V gene TRBV6-1 combines with J gene TRBJ2-7; D is undetermined. Source: peripheral blood, taken 28 days after the second dose of the MenACWY control vaccine. The TCR sequence derives from an adult who received the MenACWY meningococcal vaccine as a control. The CDR3 DNA reads as TGTGCCAGCAGTGATCTCACTAACGAGCAGTACTTC. It is translated as CASSDLTNEQYF.